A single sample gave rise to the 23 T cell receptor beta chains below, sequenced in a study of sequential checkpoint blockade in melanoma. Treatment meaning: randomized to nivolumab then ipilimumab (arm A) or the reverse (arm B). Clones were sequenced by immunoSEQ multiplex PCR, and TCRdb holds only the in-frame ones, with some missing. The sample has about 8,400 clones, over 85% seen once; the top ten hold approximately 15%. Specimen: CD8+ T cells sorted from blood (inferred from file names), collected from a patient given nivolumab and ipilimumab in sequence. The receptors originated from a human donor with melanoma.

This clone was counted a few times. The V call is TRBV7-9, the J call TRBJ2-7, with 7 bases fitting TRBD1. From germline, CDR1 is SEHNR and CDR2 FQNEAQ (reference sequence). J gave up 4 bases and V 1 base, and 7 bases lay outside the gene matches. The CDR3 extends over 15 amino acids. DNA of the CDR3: TGTGCCAGCAGCTTAGGGAAAGGGGGCGGTTACGAGCAGTACGTC. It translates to CASSLGKGGGYEQYV.

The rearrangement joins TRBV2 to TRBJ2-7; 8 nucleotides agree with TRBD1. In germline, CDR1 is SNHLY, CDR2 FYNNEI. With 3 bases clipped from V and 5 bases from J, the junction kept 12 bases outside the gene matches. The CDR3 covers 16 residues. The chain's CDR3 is CASSEVPDRVSHEQYV. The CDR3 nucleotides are TGTGCCAGCAGTGAGGTCCCGGACAGGGTATCCCACGAGCAGTACGTC.

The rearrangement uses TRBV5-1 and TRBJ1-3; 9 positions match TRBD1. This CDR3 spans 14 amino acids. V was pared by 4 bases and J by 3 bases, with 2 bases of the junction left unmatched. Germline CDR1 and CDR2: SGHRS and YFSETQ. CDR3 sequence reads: CASSGDRDGNTIYF. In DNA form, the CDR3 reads TGCGCCAGCAGCGGGGACAGGGATGGAAACACCATATATTTT.

CDR3 sequence (DNA): TGCGCCAGCAGCTTGGCCAACGGGAACGAGCAGTACTTC. Protein product: CASSLANGNEQYF. The rearrangement uses TRBV5-1 and TRBJ2-7; a possible D gene is TRBD2 (5 bases). V lost 0 bases and J 5 bases, leaving 9 bases between the germline ends. The CDR3 totals 13 residues. Germline V gene lookup returns CDR1 SGHRS and CDR2 YFSETQ.

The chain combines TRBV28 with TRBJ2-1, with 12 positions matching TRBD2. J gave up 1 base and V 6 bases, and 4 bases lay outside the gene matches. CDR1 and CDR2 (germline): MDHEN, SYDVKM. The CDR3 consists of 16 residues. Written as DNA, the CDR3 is TGTGCCAGCAGAAACGGACTAGCGGGATCCTACAATGAGCAGTTCTTC. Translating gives CASRNGLAGSYNEQFF.

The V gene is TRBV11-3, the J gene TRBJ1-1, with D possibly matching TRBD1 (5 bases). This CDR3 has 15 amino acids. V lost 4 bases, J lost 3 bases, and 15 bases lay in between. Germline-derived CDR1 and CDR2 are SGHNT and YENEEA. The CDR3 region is CASSSREGGDTEAFF. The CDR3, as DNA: TGTGCCAGCAGCTCCCGAGAGGGAGGGGACACTGAAGCTTTCTTT.

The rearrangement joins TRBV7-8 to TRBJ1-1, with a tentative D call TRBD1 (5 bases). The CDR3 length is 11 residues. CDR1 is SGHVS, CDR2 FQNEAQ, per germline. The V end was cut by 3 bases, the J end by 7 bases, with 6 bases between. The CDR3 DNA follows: TGTGCCAGCAGCTTCGACAGTGAAGCTTTCTTT. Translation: CASSFDSEAFF.

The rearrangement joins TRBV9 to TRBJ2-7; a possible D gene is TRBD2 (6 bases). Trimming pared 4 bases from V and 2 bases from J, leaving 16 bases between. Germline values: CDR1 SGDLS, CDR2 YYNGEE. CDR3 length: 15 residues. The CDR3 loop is CASSPGGATTYEQYF. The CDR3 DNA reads TGTGCCAGCAGCCCCGGAGGGGCTACGACCTACGAGCAGTACTTC.

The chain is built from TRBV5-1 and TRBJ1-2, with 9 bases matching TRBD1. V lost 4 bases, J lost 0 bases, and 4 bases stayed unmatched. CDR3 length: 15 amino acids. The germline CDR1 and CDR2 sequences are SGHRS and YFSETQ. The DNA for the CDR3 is TGCGCCAGCAGCGTCGGACAGGGGCCTAACTATGGCTACACCTTC. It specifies CASSVGQGPNYGYTF.

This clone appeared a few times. The CDR3 region is CASSQDYRVGNTIYF. The DNA of the CDR3 is TGTGCCAGCAGCCAAGACTACAGGGTTGGAAACACCATATATTTT. The V and J genes are TRBV14 and TRBJ1-3, with a weak D call TRBD1 (6 bases). Trimming removed 0 bases from V and 3 bases from J, with 9 bases in between. The CDR3 extends over 15 amino acids. CDR1 is SGHDN, CDR2 FVKESK, per germline.

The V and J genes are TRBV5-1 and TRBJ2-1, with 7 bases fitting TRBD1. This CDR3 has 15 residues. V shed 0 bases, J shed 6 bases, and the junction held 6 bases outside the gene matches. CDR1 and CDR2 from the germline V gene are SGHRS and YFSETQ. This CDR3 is CASSLGDRAFNEQFF. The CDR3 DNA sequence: TGCGCCAGCAGCTTGGGCGACAGGGCCTTCAATGAGCAGTTCTTC.

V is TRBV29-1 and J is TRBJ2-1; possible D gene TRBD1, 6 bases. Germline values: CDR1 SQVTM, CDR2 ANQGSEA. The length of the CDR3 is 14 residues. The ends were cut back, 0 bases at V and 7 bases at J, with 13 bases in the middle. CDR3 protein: CSVEEGDTVNEQFF. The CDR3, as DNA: TGCAGCGTTGAAGAGGGGGACACGGTTAATGAGCAGTTCTTC.

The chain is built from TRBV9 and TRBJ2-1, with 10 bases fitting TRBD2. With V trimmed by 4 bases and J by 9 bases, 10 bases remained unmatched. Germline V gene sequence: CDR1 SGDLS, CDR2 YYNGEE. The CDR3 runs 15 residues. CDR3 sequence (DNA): TGTGCCAGCAGCCCGCTCCTAGCGGGAGCTGGTGAGCAGTTCTTC. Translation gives CASSPLLAGAGEQFF.

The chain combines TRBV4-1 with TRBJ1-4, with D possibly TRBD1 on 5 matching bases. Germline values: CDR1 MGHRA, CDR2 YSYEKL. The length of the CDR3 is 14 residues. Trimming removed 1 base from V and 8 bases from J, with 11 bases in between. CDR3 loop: CASSQGPTAEKLFF. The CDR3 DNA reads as TGCGCCAGCAGCCAAGGTCCGACAGCCGAAAAACTGTTTTTT.

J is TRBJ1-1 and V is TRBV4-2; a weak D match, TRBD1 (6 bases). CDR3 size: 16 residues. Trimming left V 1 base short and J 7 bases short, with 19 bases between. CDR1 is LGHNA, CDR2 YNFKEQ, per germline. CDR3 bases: TGTGCCAGCAGCCAAGCTCCGGCGGGGGGCGGGGGTGAAGCTTTCTTT. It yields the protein CASSQAPAGGGGEAFF.

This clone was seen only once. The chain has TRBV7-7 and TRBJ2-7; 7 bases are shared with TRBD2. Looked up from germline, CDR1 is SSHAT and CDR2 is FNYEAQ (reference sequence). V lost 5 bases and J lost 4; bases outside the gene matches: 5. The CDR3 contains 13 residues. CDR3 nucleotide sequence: TGTGCCAGCAGCCTCGGACTAGATTACGAGCAGTACTTC. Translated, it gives CASSLGLDYEQYF. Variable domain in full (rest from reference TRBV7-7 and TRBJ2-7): GAGVSQSPRYKVTKRGQDVTLRCDPISSHATLYWYQQALGQGPEFLTYFNYEAQPDKSGLPSDRFSAERPEGSISTLTIQRTEQRDSAMYRCASSLGLDYEQYFGPGTRLTVT.

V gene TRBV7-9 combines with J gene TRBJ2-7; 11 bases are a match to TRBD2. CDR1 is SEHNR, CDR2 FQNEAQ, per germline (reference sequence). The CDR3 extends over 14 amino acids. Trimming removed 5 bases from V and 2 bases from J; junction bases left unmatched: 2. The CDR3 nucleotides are TGTGCCAGCAGCCCGGGACTAGCGGCCTACGAGCAGTACGTC. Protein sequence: CASSPGLAAYEQYV.

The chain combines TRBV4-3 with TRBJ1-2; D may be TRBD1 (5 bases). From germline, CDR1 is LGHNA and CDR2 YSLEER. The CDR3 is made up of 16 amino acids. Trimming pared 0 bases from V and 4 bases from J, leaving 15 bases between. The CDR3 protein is CASSQEVAGSGYGYTF. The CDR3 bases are TGCGCCAGCAGCCAAGAAGTGGCAGGGTCGGGCTATGGCTACACCTTC.

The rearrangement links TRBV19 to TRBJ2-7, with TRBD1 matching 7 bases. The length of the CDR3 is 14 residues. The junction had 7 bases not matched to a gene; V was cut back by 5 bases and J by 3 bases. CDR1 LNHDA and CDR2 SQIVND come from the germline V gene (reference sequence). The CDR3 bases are TGTGCCAGTAGTTTCACAGGGGATAACTACGAGCAGTACTTC. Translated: CASSFTGDNYEQYF.

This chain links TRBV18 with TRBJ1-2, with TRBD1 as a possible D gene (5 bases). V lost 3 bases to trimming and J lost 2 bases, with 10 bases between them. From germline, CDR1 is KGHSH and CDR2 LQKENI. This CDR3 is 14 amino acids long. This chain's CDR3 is CASSPTAGNYGYTF. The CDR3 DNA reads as TGTGCCAGCTCACCCACAGCAGGGAACTATGGCTACACCTTC.

As DNA, the CDR3 is TGTGCCAGCAGCCCCGGTCTGATTAACACTGAAGCTTTCTTT. Protein: CASSPGLINTEAFF. The chain links TRBV7-9 to TRBJ1-1; D is uncertain. V was trimmed by 5 bases and J by 2 bases, leaving 12 bases between them. The germline CDR1 and CDR2 sequences are SEHNR and FQNEAQ (reference sequence). The CDR3 extends over 14 amino acids.

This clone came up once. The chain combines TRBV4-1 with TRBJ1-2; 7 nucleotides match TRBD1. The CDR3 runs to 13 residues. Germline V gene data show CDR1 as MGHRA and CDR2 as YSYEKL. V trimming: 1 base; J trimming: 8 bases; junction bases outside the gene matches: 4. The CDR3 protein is CASSQGQGDGYTF. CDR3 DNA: TGCGCCAGCAGCCAAGGACAGGGAGACGGCTACACCTTC.

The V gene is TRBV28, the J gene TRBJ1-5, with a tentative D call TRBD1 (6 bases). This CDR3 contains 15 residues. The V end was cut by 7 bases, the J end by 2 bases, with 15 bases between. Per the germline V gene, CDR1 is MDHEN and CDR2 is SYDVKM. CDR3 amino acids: CASTLGGLGNQPQHF. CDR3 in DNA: TGTGCCAGCACCTTGGGGGGGCTAGGCAATCAGCCCCAGCATTTT.